This T cell receptor beta chain comes out of a study of blood T cell repertoires in COVID-19. Assay: immunoSEQ multiplex PCR; the TCRdb copy retains only in-frame clones and omits some. The sample has 130,000 or so clones, 83% seen once. V gave up 9 bases and J gave up 5 bases, with 13 bases separating them. CDR1 is ENHRY and CDR2 is SYGVKD in the germline V gene. The CDR3 is made up of 12 amino acids. The chain recombines TRBV10-3 with TRBJ1-2, with D unclear. The material sequenced was PBMCs or T cells enriched from blood (not recorded which). The sequence was obtained from a man aged 25-40 years who had recovered from COVID-19. The DNA for the CDR3 is TGTGCCATTCAGGCATATAATTATGGCTACACCTTC. Amino acids: CAIQAYNYGYTF.